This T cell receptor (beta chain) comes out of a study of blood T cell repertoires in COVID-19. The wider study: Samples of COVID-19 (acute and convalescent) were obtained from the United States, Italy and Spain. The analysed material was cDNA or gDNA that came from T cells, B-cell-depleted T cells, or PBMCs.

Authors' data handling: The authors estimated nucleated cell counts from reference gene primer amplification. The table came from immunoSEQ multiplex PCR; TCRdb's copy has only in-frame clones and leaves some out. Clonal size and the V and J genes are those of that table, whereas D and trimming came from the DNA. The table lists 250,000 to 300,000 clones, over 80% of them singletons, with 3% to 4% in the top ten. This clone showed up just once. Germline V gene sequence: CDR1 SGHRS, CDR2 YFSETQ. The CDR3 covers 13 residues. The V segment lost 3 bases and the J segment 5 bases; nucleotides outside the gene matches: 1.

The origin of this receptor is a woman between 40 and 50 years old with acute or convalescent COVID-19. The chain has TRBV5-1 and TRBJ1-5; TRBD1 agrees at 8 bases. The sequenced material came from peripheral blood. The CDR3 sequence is CASSSDRDQPQHF. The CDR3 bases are TGCGCCAGCAGCTCGGACAGGGATCAGCCCCAGCATTTT. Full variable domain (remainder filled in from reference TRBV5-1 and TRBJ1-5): KAGVTQTPRYLIKTRGQQVTLSCSPISGHRSVSWYQQTPGQGLQFLFEYFSETQRNKGNFPGRFSGRQFSNSRSEMNVSTLELGDSALYLCASSSDRDQPQHFGDGTRLSIL.